This TCR beta chain stems from a study of blood T cell repertoires in COVID-19. Study summary: T cells, B-cell-depleted T cells, or PBMCs provided the cDNA or gDNA that served as material.

The CDR3 covers 15 residues. Trimming took off 5 bases at V and 2 bases at J, with 15 bases between the two ends. CDR1 is LNHDA, CDR2 SQIVND, per germline (reference sequence). Produced via immunoSEQ multiplex PCR; TCRdb's table is partial and in-frame only. The sample holds about 440,000 clones, approximately 90% seen once. This receptor was obtained from a woman in her 30s with acute or convalescent COVID-19. The sample consisted of peripheral blood. V and J are TRBV19 and TRBJ1-1, with D possibly being TRBD1 (6 bases). Here the CDR3 reads CASSGPGHQNTEAFF. The CDR3 coding sequence is TGTGCCAGTAGTGGCCCGGGACACCAAAACACTGAAGCTTTCTTT.